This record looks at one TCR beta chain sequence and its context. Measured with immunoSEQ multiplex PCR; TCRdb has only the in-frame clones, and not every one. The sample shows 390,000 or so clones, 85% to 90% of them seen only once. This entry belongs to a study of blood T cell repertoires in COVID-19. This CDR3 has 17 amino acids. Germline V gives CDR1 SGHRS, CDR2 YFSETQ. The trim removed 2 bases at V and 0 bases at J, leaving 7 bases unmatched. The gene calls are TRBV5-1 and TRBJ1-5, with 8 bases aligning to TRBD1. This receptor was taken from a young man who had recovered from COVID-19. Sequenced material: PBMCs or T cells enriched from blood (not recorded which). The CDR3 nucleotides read TGCGCCAGCAGCTTAGACCCGACAGGGGATAGCAATCAGCCCCAGCATTTT. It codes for CASSLDPTGDSNQPQHF.